This entry lists 16 T cell receptor beta chains sequenced from one sample in a study of blood T cell repertoires in COVID-19. Sequencing used immunoSEQ multiplex PCR; TCRdb keeps in-frame clones, though not all of them. The sample consists of approximately 210,000 clones, about 90% of them appearing once. Sequencing input: peripheral blood. The source is a woman in her seventies with acute or convalescent COVID-19.

This clone was found a few times. V is TRBV12-5 and J is TRBJ1-1; 9 nucleotides line up with TRBD1. Trimming cost V 1 base and J 5 bases; bases outside gene matches: 8. This CDR3 region has 16 residues. The germline V gene encodes CDR1 LGHNT and CDR2 FRNRAP. CDR3 nucleotide sequence: TGTGCTAGTGGTTTGGGTGGGGGACAGGGAACAACTGAAGCTTTCTTT. This gives the protein CASGLGGGQGTTEAFF.

V gene TRBV9 combines with J gene TRBJ2-7, with 7 bases lining up with TRBD2. This CDR3 has 14 amino acids. V lost 4 bases to trimming and J lost 2 bases; unmatched junction nucleotides: 6. Per the germline V gene, CDR1 is SGDLS and CDR2 is YYNGEE. CDR3 DNA: TGTGCCAGCAGCAGAGGGACTACTGCCTACGAGCAGTACTTC. This codes for CASSRGTTAYEQYF.

The chain uses TRBV7-2 and TRBJ2-5; no firm D call. The germline gives CDR1 SGHTA, CDR2 FQGNSA. Trimming shortened V by 7 bases and J by 1 base, and 7 bases separated the two germline ends. The CDR3 has 12 amino acids. CDR3 coding DNA: TGTGCCAGCACCCCTCCCCAAGAGACCCAGTACTTC. Residues: CASTPPQETQYF.

This rearrangement joins TRBV9 to TRBJ1-4; 11 bases match TRBD1. After removal of 4 bases from V and 4 bases from J, the junction contained 12 bases not matched to a gene. The V gene's germline CDR1 is SGDLS and CDR2 YYNGEE. The CDR3 has 18 residues. Written as DNA, the CDR3 is TGTGCCAGCAGCCCCGGGACAGGGGGTGGAGGGGGTAATGAAAAACTGTTTTTT. Protein: CASSPGTGGGGGNEKLFF.

The V gene is TRBV7-2, the J gene TRBJ2-2; tentative D call: TRBD2 (5 bases). Deletions cut 8 bases from V and 3 bases from J, with 13 bases between. Germline CDR1 reads SGHTA; CDR2 reads FQGNSA. The CDR3 sequence is 14 residues long. The CDR3 sequence is CASRGRFDTGELFF. CDR3 DNA sequence: TGTGCCAGCCGGGGAAGGTTTGACACCGGGGAGCTGTTTTTT.

The CDR3 DNA follows: TGTGCCAGCAAAGTGACTAGCGGGAGGGCCACAAATGAGCAGTTCTTC. Translated, it gives CASKVTSGRATNEQFF. The genes are TRBV7-2 and TRBJ2-1, with 14 bases aligning to TRBD2. Germline trimming cut 7 bases from V and 7 bases from J; bases unmatched to any gene: 9. CDR1 and CDR2 from the germline V gene are SGHTA and FQGNSA. There are 16 residues in the CDR3.

The chain joins TRBV5-5 to TRBJ1-5, with a tentative D call TRBD1 (6 bases). The ends were cut back, 4 bases at V and 5 bases at J, with 13 bases in the middle. Per the germline V gene, CDR1 is SGHKS and CDR2 is YYEKEE (reference sequence). This CDR3 comprises 14 residues. CDR3 in DNA: TGTGCCAGCAGCCTCACAGGGCGTGATCAGCCCCAGCATTTT. Translated: CASSLTGRDQPQHF.

This clone was seen only once. The rearrangement joins TRBV7-8 to TRBJ2-2; possible D gene TRBD1, 6 bases. Germline CDR1 SGHVS, CDR2 FQNEAQ. There are 13 residues in the CDR3. The V end was cut by 5 bases, the J end by 13 bases, with 17 bases between. The CDR3 DNA sequence: TGTGCCAGCAGCCCAGTCCGGCAGGGGTGGCTGTTTTTT. Protein sequence: CASSPVRQGWLFF. Full variable domain (rest looked up from reference TRBV7-8 and TRBJ2-2): GAGVSQSPRYKVAKRGQDVALRCDPISGHVSLFWYQQALGQGPEFLTYFQNEAQLDKSGLPSDRFFAERPEGSVSTLKIQRTQQEDSAVYLCASSPVRQGWLFFGEGSRLTVL.

The chain links TRBV11-2 to TRBJ2-7, with TRBD2 matching over 7 bases. This CDR3 region has 14 residues. CDR1 is SGHAT, CDR2 FQNNGV, per germline. The V gene end was trimmed by 0 bases and the J gene end by 2 bases; junction bases not matched to a gene: 1. In DNA form, the CDR3 reads TGTGCCAGCAGCTTAGAACTAGCGACCTACGAGCAGTACTTC. It specifies CASSLELATYEQYF.

J is TRBJ1-4 and V is TRBV28; 10 bases align to TRBD1. CDR3 length: 15 residues. Germline lookup yields CDR1 MDHEN and CDR2 SYDVKM. V lost 2 bases to trimming and J lost 7 bases; unmatched junction nucleotides: 4. The CDR3 sequence is CASSLTGTGVEKLFF. The DNA of the CDR3 is TGTGCCAGCAGTTTAACCGGGACAGGGGTTGAAAAACTGTTTTTT. The full variable domain, with the rest looked up from reference TRBV28 and TRBJ1-4, is DVKVTQSSRYLVKRTGEKVFLECVQDMDHENMFWYRQDPGLGLRLIYFSYDVKMKEKGDIPEGYSVSREKKERFSLILESASTNQTSMYLCASSLTGTGVEKLFFGSGTQLSVL.

The chain combines TRBV12-5 with TRBJ1-5; maybe TRBD1 (5 bases). Germline lookup yields CDR1 LGHNT and CDR2 FRNRAP. The CDR3 contains 12 residues. Trimming took off 1 base at V and 11 bases at J, with 9 bases between the two ends. The CDR3 spells CASGLAGGTQHF. The CDR3 region has the DNA TGTGCTAGTGGTTTGGCGGGGGGGACCCAGCATTTT.

The chain links TRBV7-6 to TRBJ2-1, with D perhaps matching TRBD2 (6 bases). From germline, CDR1 is SGHVS and CDR2 FNYEAQ. Deletions cut 0 bases from V and 10 bases from J, with 10 bases between. This CDR3 has 13 residues. The CDR3 is CASSLARREEQFF. CDR3 nucleotide sequence: TGTGCCAGCAGCTTAGCGCGCCGGGAGGAGCAGTTCTTC.

The chain uses TRBV5-1 and TRBJ1-5, with TRBD1 matching 7 bases. Germline V CDR1 and CDR2: SGHRS, YFSETQ. J gave up 0 bases and V 2 bases, and 2 bases lay outside the gene matches. This CDR3 spans 15 amino acids. CDR3 sequence: CASSFTGDSNQPQHF. CDR3 coding DNA: TGCGCCAGCAGCTTCACAGGGGATAGCAATCAGCCCCAGCATTTT.

The V and J genes are TRBV3-1 (or the pseudogene TRBV3-2) and TRBJ2-1, with 8 bases identical to TRBD2. The CDR3 extends over 13 amino acids. The J segment lost 5 bases and the V segment lost 4 bases, leaving 1 base of the junction unmatched. Germline V gives CDR1 LGHDT, CDR2 YNNKEL (reference sequence). The DNA of the CDR3 is TGTGCCAGCAGCCGTAGCGGGAACAATGAGCAGTTCTTC. This encodes CASSRSGNNEQFF.

The rearrangement joins TRBV5-1 to TRBJ1-1, with D maybe TRBD1 (5 bases). The CDR3 is made up of 12 amino acids. Trimming stripped 4 bases from V and 7 bases from J, with 11 bases between. Per germline, CDR1 SGHRS and CDR2 YFSETQ. CDR3 amino acids: CASSEGLLEAFF. Here the CDR3 DNA reads TGCGCCAGCAGCGAGGGACTTCTTGAAGCTTTCTTT.

The sample holds a few counts of this clone. The chain carries TRBV2 and TRBJ2-2; possible D gene TRBD1, 5 bases. Germline V gene sequence: CDR1 SNHLY, CDR2 FYNNEI. V dropped 7 bases and J dropped 8 bases, with 14 bases sitting between them. The CDR3 is made up of 13 amino acids. The CDR3 coding sequence is TGTGCCAGCACCAGGGTGCCGCAAGGGGAGCTGTTTTTT. The encoded protein is CASTRVPQGELFF. The full variable domain, with the rest looked up from reference TRBV2 and TRBJ2-2, is EPEVTQTPSHQVTQMGQEVILRCVPISNHLYFYWYRQILGQKVEFLVSFYNNEISEKSEIFDDQFSVERPDGSNFTLKIRSTKLEDSAMYFCASTRVPQGELFFGEGSRLTVL.